This T cell receptor beta chain appears in the sequencing data of a study of cytomegalovirus exposure and HLA in healthy donors. The V and J ends lost 5 bases and 0 bases respectively, with 13 bases between them. This CDR3 comprises 15 residues. Germline loops: CDR1 LNHDA, CDR2 SQIVND (reference sequence). It was with 60 Vbeta and 13 Jbeta primers that the PCR ran. The assay was immunoSEQ multiplex PCR, and TCRdb's table has in-frame clones only and misses some. This table holds approximately 240,000 clones, 77% found once. There are a few counts of this clone. Its cognate antigen is unknown. Points from the study as a whole: Some V segments, including TRBV6-2 and TRBV6-3, were excluded as indistinguishable. Cytomegalovirus association was assigned to around 150 TCR beta chains. In a later analysis, specific HLA alleles were associated with 15,000 to 20,000 TCR beta sequences at a 0.05 false discovery rate.

This clonotype was obtained from a woman aged 55-75 years in good health and CMV-seropositive. The chain links TRBV19 to TRBJ1-2; possibly TRBD1 for D (6 bases). The sample was PBMCs. CDR3 DNA: TGTGCCAGTAGTCCGGGACACATCACTAACTATGGCTACACCTTC. Amino acids: CASSPGHITNYGYTF.